This entry concerns a single T cell receptor (beta chain). This entry belongs to a study of blood T cell repertoires in COVID-19. TCRdb keeps only in-frame clones here, not all; method: immunoSEQ multiplex PCR. This sample has tens of thousands of clones, with 70% to 90% found just once. The CDR3 contains 12 residues. Trimming removed 6 bases from V and 11 bases from J, with 16 bases in between. Germline lookup yields CDR1 MNHEY and CDR2 SVGAGI. This sequence joins TRBV6-5 and TRBJ1-1, with a weak D call TRBD1 (5 bases). The clonotype was recovered from a woman aged 60-70 years with acute or convalescent COVID-19. Sequencing input: peripheral blood. The CDR3 DNA is TGTGCCAGCAGAATAGGGCGACGGGGGGCTTTCTTT. This gives the protein CASRIGRRGAFF.